The following is a T cell receptor beta chain sequence with its context. Its target antigen remains unknown. No base-level quality is on record; no much larger clone is a single base apart. Whole blood was collected in K2EDTA tubes by collaborating institutions according to the institutions' own protocols. For TCRbeta analysis, collaborator samples were shipped as frozen whole blood, as isolated PBMCs, or as DNA extracted from either sample type. The immunoSEQ Assay, a bias-controlled multiplex PCR, was used to amplify TCRbeta CDR3 regions from genomic DNA. From the authors' description of their analysis: The number of nucleated cells in each sample was estimated from the amplification of reference gene primers within the assay. To quantify the absolute abundance of each unique TCRbeta CDR3 rearrangement, sequence reads were collapsed and filtered. For each sample, productive Simpson clonality was calculated as the square root of Simpson's diversity index across productive rearrangements. TCRdb's version of the immuneACCESS table is confined to in-frame rearrangements and falls short of the full clone set. An unresolved V gene accounts for under half of the shortfall where checked; the remainder is of unknown origin. Clone size and the V and J calls come from that table; the DNA yielded D and trimming. The sample table holds about 55,000 clones, of which about 90% were seen once. The top ten clonotypes cover 15% of the sample.

V loses 3 bases at its end and J loses 4 bases; junction bases beyond the gene matches: 9. The CDR3 goes from the cysteine to the phenylalanine over 16 residues. The retained sequence is limited to the CDR3, 48 bases, with the frame set at the first base. Sequences LGHNA (CDR1) and YSLEER (CDR2) are obtained from the germline V gene. This record comes from a study of blood T cell repertoires in COVID-19 (dated by TCRdb to about 2020). As for the study more broadly: Samples covering the acute and convalescent phases of COVID-19 were provided by collaborators in the United States, Italy and Spain. The dataset comprised deeply sampled blood TCRbeta repertoires from subjects exposed to, actively infected with, or recovered from COVID-19. HLA class I and class II types, where available, came from metadata supplied by the sample provider rather than from assay-based typing. The sample metadata nearly always contained a de-identified subject ID, COVID-19 status, age in years and sex. The repertoires were released in a freely available public database intended as a resource for research on the immune response to SARS-CoV-2. The samples were drawn from two sources: the first 160 participants of the ongoing ImmuneRACE study, and 1,254 subjects contributed by 6 global collaborators. The prospective study material was composed of cDNA or gDNA derived from T cells, B-cell-depleted T cells, or PBMCs. The investigation overall reported the following: Clinical and demographic metadata were provided uncurated, with the amount varying by source and participant.

This receptor chain uses TRBV4-3 and TRBJ2-3, and TRBD2 aligns with 8 junction nucleotides. The clonotype originates from a human donor with active COVID-19. The donor label of this sample is uncertain. The source material was peripheral blood. The DNA reads TGCGCCAGCAGCCACCGTCCCGGGGGGGCGTCAGATACGCAGTATTTT. Translated, this is CASSHRPGGASDTQYF.